This T cell receptor (beta chain) was recorded in a study of OX40 agonist ivuxolimab in advanced cancers. Study-level background: Dose-escalation subjects each had hepatocellular carcinoma, melanoma, renal cell or head and neck cancer. Findings and caveats of the study: People who partly responded at 0.1-3.0 mg/kg had some of the least clonal expansion seen. The authors did not determine the antigen specificity of the expanded peripheral T cells.

No patient had autoimmune disease or received systemic immunosuppression. The CDR3 consists of 15 residues. With 5 bases clipped from V and 4 bases from J, the junction kept 7 bases outside the gene matches. CDR1 SGHNT and CDR2 YENEEA come from the germline V gene. A remark on this clone: Its specificity is not known.

Measured with immunoSEQ multiplex PCR; TCRdb has only the in-frame clones, and not every one. The sample has around 63,000 clones, approximately 90% seen once; the top ten hold roughly 1%. The sample in question was CD4+ or CD8+ T cells sorted from blood, obtained in a trial of the OX40 agonist ivuxolimab. The chain employs TRBV11-3 and TRBJ2-2; 7 nucleotides line up with TRBD1. The receptor was derived from an adult with an advanced solid tumor such as melanoma, head and neck, liver or kidney cancer. CDR3 sequence reads: CASSPRGYGTGELFF. As DNA, the CDR3 is TGTGCCAGCAGCCCCAGGGGGTATGGCACCGGGGAGCTGTTTTTT.